Listed here are 17 T cell receptor beta chains from one sample, sequenced in a study of response to subunit inactivated influenza vaccine (dated by TCRdb to the late 2010s). Library preparation used RT-PCR. The run used an Illumina HiSeq 2500. The raw public data were reprocessed by TCRdb itself: fastp quality trimming at Q25, MiXCR clonotype calling, in-frame beta chains only. Every distinct CDR3 protein forms one entry, paired with its most common genes and DNA. The sample table contains a few hundred thousand distinct CDR3 sequences; only one count was recorded for around 15% of them. 8.5% to 14% of the sample goes to the ten largest clones. Sequenced here: PBMCs from blood, sampled roughly 13 days after vaccination. The receptors stem from a man aged 45-65 years who received an inactivated influenza vaccine. Donor details come from another sample of the same person, matched by shared clones.

There are a few counts of this clonotype. The chain employs TRBV15 and TRBJ1-1, with D tentatively TRBD1 (5 bases). Per the germline V gene, CDR1 is LNHNV and CDR2 is YYDKDF (reference sequence). Trimming took 3 bases from V and 3 from J, leaving 8 bases between them. CDR3 size: 13 residues. The chain's CDR3 is CATSRDTYTEAFF. For the CDR3, the DNA is TGTGCCACCAGCAGGGACACCTACACTGAAGCTTTCTTT.

The rearrangement joins TRBV11-2 to TRBJ2-7; 12 nucleotides line up with TRBD2. The V and J ends lost 4 bases and 5 bases, in that order; junction bases with no gene match: 3. Looked up from germline, CDR1 is SGHAT and CDR2 is FQNNGV. This CDR3 has 14 amino acids. CDR3 residues: CASSSLAGGHEQYF. CDR3 bases: TGTGCCAGCAGCTCACTAGCGGGGGGCCACGAGCAGTACTTC.

This clonotype was counted at least ten times. This chain joins TRBV11-2 and TRBJ1-3; 7 bases align to TRBD1. The CDR3 extends over 15 amino acids. Trimming took 1 base from V and 1 from J; bases not matched to a gene: 1. Germline V gene data show CDR1 as SGHAT and CDR2 as FQNNGV. The CDR3, as DNA: TGTGCCAGCAGCTTAGGACAGGGATCTGGAAACACCATATATTTT. Its translation is CASSLGQGSGNTIYF. The variable domain in full, completed from reference TRBV11-2 and TRBJ1-3, reads EAGVAQSPRYKIIEKRQSVAFWCNPISGHATLYWYQQILGQGPKLLIQFQNNGVVDDSQLPKDRFSAERLKGVDSTLKIQPAKLEDSAVYLCASSLGQGSGNTIYFGEGSWLTVV.

This clonotype turned up a few times. The chain recombines TRBV7-9 with TRBJ2-1; a possible D gene is TRBD2 (5 bases). The V gene lost 4 bases and the J gene lost 4 bases, with 17 bases spanning the gap. CDR1 and CDR2 (germline): SEHNR, FQNEAQ (reference sequence). The CDR3 runs to 16 residues. CDR3 sequence: CASSSLYGRAYNEQFF. The CDR3 DNA sequence: TGTGCCAGCAGCTCTTTATATGGGAGAGCATACAATGAGCAGTTCTTC.

The V and J genes are TRBV7-8 and TRBJ2-2; 9 nucleotides align to TRBD2. This CDR3 spans 18 amino acids. CDR1 is SGHVS and CDR2 is FQNEAQ in the germline V gene. The ends lost 6 bases at V and 1 base at J; junction bases unmatched: 12. CDR3 in DNA: TGTGCCAGCAGAAATTTTTATGGCGGGGGGGAGAACACCGGGGAGCTGTTTTTT. The encoded protein is CASRNFYGGGENTGELFF.

V and J are TRBV18 and TRBJ2-7; no firm D call. With 2 bases removed from V and 5 bases from J, the gap between germline ends came to 10 bases. The CDR3 loop spans 13 amino acids. From germline, CDR1 is KGHSH and CDR2 LQKENI. CDR3 loop: CASSPTLTNEQYF. The DNA of the CDR3 is TGTGCCAGCTCACCAACACTTACCAACGAGCAGTACTTC.

This clonotype has a handful of counts. V gene TRBV29-1 combines with J gene TRBJ2-7; tentatively, D is TRBD2 (6 bases). The CDR3 is 12 residues long. CDR1 SQVTM and CDR2 ANQGSEA come from the germline V gene. V was pared by 3 bases and J by 0 bases, with 6 bases between. The CDR3 DNA reads as TGCAGCGTTGACGGGGGCTCCTACGAGCAGTACTTC. It encodes CSVDGGSYEQYF.

The table lists this clonotype with a few counts. The J gene is TRBJ2-5, the V gene TRBV23-1; D may be TRBD2 (6 bases). TRBV23-1 is treated as an ORF (open reading frame) with a function not yet certain. The CDR3 is 12 amino acids. V was cut by 8 bases and J by 7 bases, with 14 bases left in between. In DNA, the CDR3 is TGCGCCAGCGGCCGGGAGCGAGGGACCCAGTACTTC. Translating gives CASGRERGTQYF.

This clonotype came up many times. The chain couples TRBV5-1 to TRBJ2-7; 8 positions agree with TRBD1. Germline CDR1 SGHRS, CDR2 YFSETQ. The trim removed 3 bases at V and 2 bases at J, leaving 4 bases unmatched. This CDR3 region has 14 residues. CDR3 loop: CASSSGQETYEQYF. CDR3 nucleotide sequence: TGCGCCAGCAGCTCGGGACAGGAGACCTACGAGCAGTACTTC. The full variable domain, completed using reference TRBV5-1 and TRBJ2-7, is KAGVTQTPRYLIKTRGQQVTLSCSPISGHRSVSWYQQTPGQGLQFLFEYFSETQRNKGNFPGRFSGRQFSNSRSEMNVSTLELGDSALYLCASSSGQETYEQYFGPGTRLTVT.

Comment on this clonotype: Compared with germline, one end of the junction differs, possibly owing to a read error. The chain recombines TRBV14 with TRBJ2-3, with D maybe TRBD2 (6 bases). Germline-derived CDR1 and CDR2 are SGHDN and FVKESK. CDR3 length: 11 residues. Here the CDR3 DNA reads TGTGCCAGCAGCTGGGACTCTATTTTGCATTTT. Its translation: CASSWDSILHF.

The chain recombines TRBV20-1 with TRBJ1-2, with 7 bases identical to TRBD1. The CDR3 is made up of 15 amino acids. CDR1 and CDR2 (germline): DFQATT, SNEGSKA (reference sequence). Trimming cost V 6 bases and J 6 bases; bases outside gene matches: 16. CDR3 amino acids: CSALFWGTVTHGYTF. The CDR3 nucleotides read TGCAGTGCCCTGTTTTGGGGGACAGTAACTCATGGCTACACCTTC.

This clonotype came up many times. The chain links TRBV12-3 or TRBV12-4 to TRBJ1-6; D gene unclear. The CDR3 covers 12 residues. Trimming left V 5 bases short and J 7 bases short, with 6 bases between. The CDR3 region is CASSPQNSPLHF. The CDR3 nucleotides are TGTGCCAGCAGTCCCCAAAATTCACCCCTCCACTTT.

This clonotype has a handful of counts. The V and J genes are TRBV6-1 and TRBJ2-3; TRBD1 is a possible D gene (6 bases). Germline V CDR1 and CDR2: MNHNS, SASEGT. Trimming removed 5 bases at V and 0 bases at J, with 12 bases between. The CDR3 is 15 amino acids. CDR3 amino acids: CASSSRGYSTDTQYF. CDR3 nucleotide sequence: TGTGCCAGCAGTAGCAGGGGTTATAGCACAGATACGCAGTATTTT.

This clonotype was detected a few times. This chain links TRBV6-5 with TRBJ2-7, with no clear D. The germline CDR1 and CDR2 sequences are MNHEY and SVGAGI. Trimming took off 7 bases at V and 3 bases at J, with 10 bases between the two ends. This CDR3 has 12 residues. CDR3 residues: CASTGTNYEQYF. The CDR3 DNA follows: TGTGCCAGCACTGGCACGAACTACGAGCAGTACTTC.

V gene TRBV27 combines with J gene TRBJ2-2, with 9 bases lining up with TRBD1. Germline V gene lookup returns CDR1 MNHEY and CDR2 SMNVEV (reference sequence). V lost 3 bases to trimming and J lost 7 bases; unmatched junction nucleotides: 6. CDR3 length: 15 amino acids. CDR3 amino acids: CASSFSTGGYGELFF. The CDR3 DNA reads TGTGCCAGCAGTTTTTCGACAGGGGGATACGGGGAGCTGTTTTTT.

The chain combines TRBV5-1 with TRBJ1-4; 7 positions match TRBD1. CDR3 length equals 14 residues. The germline CDR1 and CDR2 sequences are SGHRS and YFSETQ. With V trimmed by 4 bases and J by 11 bases, 11 bases remained unmatched. The CDR3 nucleotides read TGCGCCAGCAGCCGAACAGGGGCCAGACCGAAACTGTTTTTT. It yields the protein CASSRTGARPKLFF.

The chain is built from TRBV3-1 and TRBJ2-5, with D perhaps matching TRBD2 (6 bases). The germline V and J ends were trimmed by 2 bases and 2 bases, with 12 bases remaining between them. CDR1 is LGHDT, CDR2 YNNKEL, per germline (reference sequence). This CDR3 contains 15 residues. The CDR3 DNA reads TGTGCCAGCAGCCAAAGAGGTCGGGGGCAAGAGACCCAGTACTTC. It specifies CASSQRGRGQETQYF.